This TCR beta chain is drawn from a study of T cells in Graves' hyperthyroidism and ophthalmopathy. At the level of the study: Initial diagnosis, before any treatment, was when peripheral blood was collected.

Amplified regions were TCR beta CDR3 sequences from RNA transcripts. The study used the HTBI primer set for a first-round RT-PCR of the TCR CDR3. TCRdb redid the calling of the multiplex PCR reads with MiXCR, one entry per CDR3 protein. This sample carries hundreds of thousands of distinct CDR3 sequences, around a fifth of them seen once, and the ten largest clones take about 49%. Ten or more counts support this clonotype. Its specificity is not known. Study-level findings and limits: Most clonotypes expanded in thyroid above 0.001 were likewise present in blood. Before onset, ophthalmopathy was predicted by the model a median 6.5 months earlier.

Clinicians diagnosed patients from clinical symptoms, serum thyroxine and TRAb, thyroid ultrasound and orbital computed tomography. With 4 bases removed from V and 5 bases from J, the gap between germline ends came to 13 bases. Germline V gives CDR1 SNHLY, CDR2 FYNNEI. The CDR3 covers 14 residues. V and J are TRBV2 and TRBJ2-3, with D maybe TRBD2 (6 bases). The source material was blood. The sequence was obtained from a woman in her seventies with Graves' ophthalmopathy. Here the CDR3 DNA reads TGTGCCAGCAGTGCGGACGGGAGAGGAGATACGCAGTATTTT. Its protein product is CASSADGRGDTQYF.